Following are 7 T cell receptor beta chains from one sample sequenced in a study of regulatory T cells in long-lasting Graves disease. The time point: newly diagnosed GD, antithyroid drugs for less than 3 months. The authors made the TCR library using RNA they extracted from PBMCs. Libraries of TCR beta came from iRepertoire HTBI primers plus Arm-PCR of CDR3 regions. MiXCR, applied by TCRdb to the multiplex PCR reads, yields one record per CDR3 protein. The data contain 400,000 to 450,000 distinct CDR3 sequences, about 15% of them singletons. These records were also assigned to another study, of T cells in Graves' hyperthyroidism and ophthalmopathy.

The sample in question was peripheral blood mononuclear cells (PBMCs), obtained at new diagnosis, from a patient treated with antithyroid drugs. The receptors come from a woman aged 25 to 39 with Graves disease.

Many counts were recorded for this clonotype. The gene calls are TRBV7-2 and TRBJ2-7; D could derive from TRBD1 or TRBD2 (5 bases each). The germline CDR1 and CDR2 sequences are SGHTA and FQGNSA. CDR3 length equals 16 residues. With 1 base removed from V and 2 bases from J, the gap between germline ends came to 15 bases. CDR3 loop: CASSLDGAGTAYEQYF. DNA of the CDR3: TGTGCCAGCAGCTTAGATGGAGCAGGGACCGCCTACGAGCAGTACTTC.

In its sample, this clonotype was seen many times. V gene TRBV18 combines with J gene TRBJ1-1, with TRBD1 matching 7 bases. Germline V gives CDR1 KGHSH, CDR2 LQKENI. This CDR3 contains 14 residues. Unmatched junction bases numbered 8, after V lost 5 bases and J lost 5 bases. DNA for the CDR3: TGTGCCAGCTCAGGATCAGGGGGAGGGACTGAAGCTTTCTTT. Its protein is CASSGSGGGTEAFF.

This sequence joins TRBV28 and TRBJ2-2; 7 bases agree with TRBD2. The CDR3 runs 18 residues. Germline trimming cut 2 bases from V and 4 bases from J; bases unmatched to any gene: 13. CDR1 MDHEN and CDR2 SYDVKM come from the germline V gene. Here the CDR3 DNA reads TGTGCCAGCAGTTTAATTTCCTCGGGACTACCTGCCACCGGGGAGCTGTTTTTT. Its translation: CASSLISSGLPATGELFF.

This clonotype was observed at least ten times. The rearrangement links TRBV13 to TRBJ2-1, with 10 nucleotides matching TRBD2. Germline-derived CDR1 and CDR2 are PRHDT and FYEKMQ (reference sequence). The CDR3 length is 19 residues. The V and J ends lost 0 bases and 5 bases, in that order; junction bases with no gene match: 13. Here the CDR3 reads CASSLGLSGRVSRNNEQFF. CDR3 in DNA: TGTGCCAGCAGCTTAGGCCTCAGCGGGAGGGTCTCCAGAAACAATGAGCAGTTCTTC. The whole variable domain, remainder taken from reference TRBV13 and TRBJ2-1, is AAGVIQSPRHLIKEKRETATLKCYPIPRHDTVYWYQQGPGQDPQFLISFYEKMQSDKGSIPDRFSAQQFSDYHSELNMSSLELGDSALYFCASSLGLSGRVSRNNEQFFGPGTRLTVL.

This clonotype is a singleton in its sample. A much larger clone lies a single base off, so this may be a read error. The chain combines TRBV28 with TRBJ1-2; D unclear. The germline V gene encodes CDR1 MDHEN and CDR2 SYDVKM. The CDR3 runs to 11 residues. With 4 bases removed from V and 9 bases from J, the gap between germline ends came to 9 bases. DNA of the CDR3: TGTGCCAGCAGTTCAGTGGGAAGCTACACCTTC. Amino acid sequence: CASSSVGSYTF.

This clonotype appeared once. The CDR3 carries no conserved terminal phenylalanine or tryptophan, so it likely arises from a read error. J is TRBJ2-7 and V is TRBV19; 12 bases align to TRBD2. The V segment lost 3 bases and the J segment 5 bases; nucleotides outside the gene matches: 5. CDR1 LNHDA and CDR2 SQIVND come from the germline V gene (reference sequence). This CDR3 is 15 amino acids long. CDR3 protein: CASSILAGGLDEQYS. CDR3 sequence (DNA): TGTGCCAGTAGTATCCTAGCGGGAGGGCTGGACGAGCAGTACTCC.

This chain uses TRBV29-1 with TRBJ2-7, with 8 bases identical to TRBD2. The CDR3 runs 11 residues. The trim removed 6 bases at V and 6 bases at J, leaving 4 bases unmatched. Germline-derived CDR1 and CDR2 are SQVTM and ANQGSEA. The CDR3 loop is CSVLAGGEQYF. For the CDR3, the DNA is TGCAGCGTCCTAGCGGGTGGCGAGCAGTACTTC.